The 18 T cell receptor beta chains given below trace back to one sample, sequenced in a study of CD8 T cells in Susac syndrome. After extraction with the RNeasy kit, roughly 0.5 to 1 ug of the RNA was reverse transcribed using random hexamers. TCRdb reanalysed the immunoSEQ multiplex PCR reads using MiXCR and keeps one entry per CDR3 protein. The sample holds under 200,000 distinct CDR3 sequences, about 94% seen once. The source material was CD4+ T cells from PBMCs. All receptors derive from a human donor in good health.

The gene calls are TRBV7-2 and TRBJ2-1; TRBD2 matches 8 bases. J lost 8 bases, V lost 0 bases, and 6 bases had no gene match. This CDR3 region has 15 residues. CDR1 SGHTA and CDR2 FQGNSA come from the germline V gene. The DNA of the CDR3 is TGTGCCAGCAGCTTAGCGGGACTAGGGGTGGATGAGCAGTTCTTC. It is translated as CASSLAGLGVDEQFF.

The chain has TRBV7-3 and TRBJ2-3; TRBD1 might be the D (5 bases). The V end was cut by 0 bases, the J end by 13 bases, with 14 bases between. The CDR3 runs to 13 residues. Looked up from germline, CDR1 is SGHTA and CDR2 is FQGTGA. The CDR3 region is CASSLTRKQVKYF. The DNA of the CDR3 is TGTGCCAGCAGCTTAACTCGGAAACAGGTTAAGTATTTT.

This rearrangement joins TRBV11-2 to TRBJ2-1, with unresolved D. Germline V lookup: CDR1 SGHAT, CDR2 FQNNGV. V shed 1 base and J shed 8 bases, with 15 bases lying between them. The CDR3 totals 15 residues. The CDR3 nucleotides read TGTGCCAGCAGCTTAGGGGTACTCGGCTGGGATGAGCAGTTCTTC. Translation: CASSLGVLGWDEQFF.

The chain carries TRBV5-1 and TRBJ1-1, with D possibly matching TRBD1 (5 bases). CDR1 is SGHRS, CDR2 YFSETQ, per germline. This CDR3 region has 14 residues. Trimming cost V 8 bases and J 2 bases, with 16 bases left between them. Here the CDR3 reads CASLPGLNNTEAFF. The DNA for the CDR3 is TGCGCCAGTCTTCCGGGACTGAATAACACTGAAGCTTTCTTT.

This sequence joins TRBV28 and TRBJ1-2; D not certain. V lost 10 bases, J lost 8 bases, and 20 bases lay in between. This CDR3 has 13 amino acids. Per the germline V gene, CDR1 is MDHEN and CDR2 is SYDVKM. CDR3: CATSSGFRGGYTF. Written as DNA, the CDR3 is TGTGCCACCTCCTCCGGTTTTCGAGGGGGCTACACCTTC.

The genes are TRBV5-6 and TRBJ1-6; 9 bases are shared with TRBD1. This CDR3 comprises 16 residues. Germline V lookup: CDR1 SGHDT, CDR2 YYEEEE. With 6 bases clipped from V and 9 bases from J, the junction kept 13 bases outside the gene matches. The CDR3 DNA reads as TGTGCCAGCATCCTTTATACCGGGACAGGGATTTCACCCCTCCACTTT. As protein: CASILYTGTGISPLHF. The entire variable domain, with the rest obtained from reference TRBV5-6 and TRBJ1-6, is as follows: DAGVTQSPTHLIKTRGQQVTLRCSPKSGHDTVSWYQQALGQGPQFIFQYYEEEERQRGNFPDRFSGHQFPNYSSELNVNALLLGDSALYLCASILYTGTGISPLHFGNGTRLTVT.

The J gene is TRBJ2-5, the V gene TRBV7-9; 10 bases are a match to TRBD2. Germline-derived CDR1 and CDR2 are SEHNR and FQNEAQ (reference sequence). The CDR3 is made up of 15 amino acids. Germline trimming cut 4 bases from V and 3 bases from J; bases unmatched to any gene: 5. The CDR3 loop is CASSSPAGGKETQYF. For the CDR3, the DNA is TGTGCCAGCAGCTCCCCAGCGGGGGGGAAAGAGACCCAGTACTTC.

The chain has TRBV28 and TRBJ2-5; D gene unclear. V shed 4 bases and J shed 4 bases, with 10 bases lying between them. This CDR3 has 13 residues. Per germline, CDR1 MDHEN and CDR2 SYDVKM. Here the CDR3 DNA reads TGTGCCAGCAGTTCCCCCCCTGGAGAGACCCAGTACTTC. It translates to CASSSPPGETQYF.

The chain carries TRBV27 and TRBJ2-7; a weak D match, TRBD1 (6 bases). The CDR3 contains 16 residues. Germline CDR1 and CDR2: MNHEY and SMNVEV (reference sequence). Trimming cost V 0 bases and J 2 bases, with 14 bases left between them. The CDR3 DNA reads as TGTGCCAGCAGTTTATCACCTACAGGGAGCCCCTACGAGCAGTACGTC. Translation gives CASSLSPTGSPYEQYV.

The chain joins TRBV15 to TRBJ1-5; D gene uncertain. The CDR3 is 11 residues long. The V end was cut by 0 bases, the J end by 10 bases, with 4 bases between. Per germline, CDR1 LNHNV and CDR2 YYDKDF (reference sequence). CDR3 residues: CATSRDGPQHF. The CDR3 DNA reads as TGTGCCACCAGCAGAGATGGACCCCAGCATTTT.

This chain links TRBV5-1 with TRBJ1-1; no clear D. Trimming took 4 bases from V and 3 from J, leaving 13 bases between them. The CDR3 totals 14 residues. Germline CDR1 SGHRS, CDR2 YFSETQ. The CDR3: CASSQGPGDTEAFF. DNA of the CDR3: TGCGCCAGCAGCCAAGGCCCAGGCGACACTGAAGCTTTCTTT.

The chain combines TRBV5-1 with TRBJ2-7, with D maybe TRBD2 (5 bases). The CDR3 is 15 residues long. The V end was cut by 0 bases, the J end by 4 bases, with 14 bases between. CDR1 is SGHRS and CDR2 is YFSETQ in the germline V gene. CDR3 amino acids: CASSLDGSPGYEQYV. Written as DNA, the CDR3 is TGCGCCAGCAGCTTGGACGGCTCTCCGGGATACGAGCAGTACGTC.

The chain links TRBV9 to TRBJ2-3; D is unclear. The germline gives CDR1 SGDLS, CDR2 YYNGEE. Trimming removed 0 bases from V and 0 bases from J, with 5 bases in between. This CDR3 region has 14 residues. The CDR3 DNA reads TGTGCCAGCAGCGTAGTTAAGAGCACAGATACGCAGTATTTT. It is translated as CASSVVKSTDTQYF.

The V call is TRBV28, the J call TRBJ2-7, with D perhaps TRBD2 (5 bases). Germline assignment: CDR1 MDHEN and CDR2 SYDVKM. The CDR3 contains 15 residues. Between the trimmed V and J ends, which lost 3 bases and 0 bases, there was a span of 12 bases. The CDR3 protein is CASSFPLGISYEQYF. In DNA form, the CDR3 reads TGTGCCAGCAGTTTCCCACTAGGGATCTCCTACGAGCAGTACTTC.

The chain recombines TRBV2 with TRBJ2-7; possible D gene TRBD1, 6 bases. Germline V gene data show CDR1 as SNHLY and CDR2 as FYNNEI. The CDR3 length is 13 residues. V was cut by 3 bases and J by 6 bases, with 12 bases left in between. CDR3: CASSDREGGEQYF. DNA for the CDR3: TGTGCCAGCAGTGACAGGGAAGGGGGCGAGCAGTACTTC.

V usage is TRBV19 and J usage is TRBJ2-4; no reliable D call. Trimming took off 5 bases at V and 0 bases at J, with 8 bases between the two ends. CDR1 LNHDA and CDR2 SQIVND come from the germline V gene (reference sequence). This CDR3 has 14 residues. The CDR3 region has the DNA TGTGCCAGTAGTCCTGTTATAGCCAAAAACATTCAGTACTTC. This codes for CASSPVIAKNIQYF.

The chain carries TRBV4-2 and TRBJ2-3; D gene uncertain. Germline V lookup: CDR1 LGHNA, CDR2 YNFKEQ. V lost 0 bases to trimming and J lost 8 bases, with 15 bases between them. This CDR3 is 15 amino acids long. The CDR3 DNA reads as TGTGCCAGCAGCCAAGAGGGTTCGGCTCGCGGTACGCAGTATTTT. Protein sequence: CASSQEGSARGTQYF.

In its sample, this clonotype was seen once. One junction end disagrees with the germline gene, perhaps due to a read error. The chain's CDR3 is CASSFGGTGTKGIF. CDR3 DNA: TGTGCCAGCAGCTTTGGGGGAACCGGGACTAAGGGGATCTTC. This chain links TRBV13 with TRBJ2-1; TRBD2 aligns across 7 bases. There are 14 residues in the CDR3. The germline V gene has CDR1 PRHDT and CDR2 FYEKMQ (reference sequence).